This T cell receptor (beta chain) was documented in a study of cytomegalovirus exposure and HLA in healthy donors. This clone has a handful of counts. Researchers ran the PCR with 60 Vbeta and 13 Jbeta primers. Libraries were prepared by immunoSEQ multiplex PCR; TCRdb keeps only in-frame clonotypes and omits some of them. The table lists approximately 210,000 clones, about four fifths of them singletons. Sequencing input: PBMCs. The source is a woman aged 35 to 49 in good health and CMV-seronegative.

The chain's CDR3 is CASSVEGSRGEKLFF. The DNA of the CDR3 is TGTGCCAGCAGCGTAGAGGGCAGTCGGGGGGAAAAACTGTTTTTT. The chain carries TRBV9 and TRBJ1-4; possibly TRBD1 for D (5 bases). The germline gives CDR1 SGDLS, CDR2 YYNGEE. The CDR3 contains 15 residues. V lost 0 bases, J lost 8 bases, and 14 bases lay in between. The entire variable domain, with the rest obtained from reference TRBV9 and TRBJ1-4, is as follows: DSGVTQTPKHLITATGQRVTLRCSPRSGDLSVYWYQQSLDQGLQFLIQYYNGEERAKGNILERFSAQQFPDLHSELNLSSLELGDSALYFCASSVEGSRGEKLFFGSGTQLSVL.